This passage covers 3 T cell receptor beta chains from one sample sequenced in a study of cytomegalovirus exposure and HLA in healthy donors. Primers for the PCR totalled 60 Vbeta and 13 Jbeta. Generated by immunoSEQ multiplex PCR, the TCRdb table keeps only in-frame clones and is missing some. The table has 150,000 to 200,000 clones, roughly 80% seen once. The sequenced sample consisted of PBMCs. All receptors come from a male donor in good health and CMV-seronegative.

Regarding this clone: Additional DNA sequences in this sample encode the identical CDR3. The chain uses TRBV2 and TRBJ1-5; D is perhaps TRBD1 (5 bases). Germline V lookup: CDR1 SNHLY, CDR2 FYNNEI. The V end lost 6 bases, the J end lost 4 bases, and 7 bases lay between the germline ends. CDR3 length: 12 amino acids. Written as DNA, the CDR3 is TGTGCCAGCAGGGGGGGGAATCAGCCCCAGCATTTT. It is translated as CASRGGNQPQHF.

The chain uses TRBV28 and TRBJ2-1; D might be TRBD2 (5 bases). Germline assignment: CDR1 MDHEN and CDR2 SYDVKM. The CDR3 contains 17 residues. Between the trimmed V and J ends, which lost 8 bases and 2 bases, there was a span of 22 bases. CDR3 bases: TGTGCCAGCGGATCCCCCCTTCAGCGGCCCACCTACAATGAGCAGTTCTTC. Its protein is CASGSPLQRPTYNEQFF.

Written as DNA, the CDR3 is TGTGCCAGCGCCGGCGTCCTGAGGGAAAAACTGTTTTTT. It yields the protein CASAGVLREKLFF. The rearrangement uses TRBV6-6 and TRBJ1-4; D not resolved. V was cut by 8 bases and J by 8 bases, with 15 bases left in between. The CDR3 runs 13 residues. CDR1 is MNHNY, CDR2 SVGAGI, per germline (reference sequence).